The entry that follows covers one TCR beta chain sequence. Its antigen remains unidentified. Germline values: CDR1 SEHNR, CDR2 FQNEAQ (reference sequence). The V segment lost 6 bases and the J segment 2 bases; nucleotides outside the gene matches: 7. The CDR3 consists of 15 residues. In the PCR, 60 Vbeta and 13 Jbeta primers were used. The assay was immunoSEQ multiplex PCR, and TCRdb's table has in-frame clones only and misses some. The top ten clones hold 1% of a sample with under 200,000 clones, about 80% of them seen once. The data are from a study of cytomegalovirus exposure and HLA in healthy donors. Study summary: Membership in the Caucasian-associated ancestry cluster was found for approximately 85% of about 430 genotyped donors.

General study findings and limits: Cytomegalovirus association was listed for under 200 TCR beta chains. In a later analysis, approximately 15,000 TCR beta sequences were associated with HLA alleles at 0.05 false discovery rate. CMV serostatus alone was available as immune exposure information.

The sequencing input was PBMCs. The chain combines TRBV7-9 with TRBJ1-3; TRBD1 agrees at 7 bases. The sequence was collected from a woman in her forties or fifties in good health and CMV-seropositive. CDR3 protein: CASRPRDRAGNTIYF. Here the CDR3 DNA reads TGTGCCAGCAGACCCAGAGACAGGGCTGGAAACACCATATATTTT.